This T cell receptor (beta chain) emerged from a study of blood T cell repertoires in COVID-19. Overall study context: The United States, Italy and Spain were the sources of the acute and convalescent COVID-19 samples.

The germline CDR1 and CDR2 sequences are LGHDT and YNNKEL (reference sequence). With 3 bases removed from V and 6 bases from J, the gap between germline ends came to 9 bases. The CDR3 contains 13 residues. Method: immunoSEQ multiplex PCR; TCRdb's copy keeps in-frame clones and lacks some. The sample carries about 240,000 clones, 70% to 90% recorded once. The sequence derives from a middle-aged woman with acute COVID-19. The rearrangement links TRBV3-1 (or the pseudogene TRBV3-2) to TRBJ2-1; D is uncertain. Specimen: PBMCs or T cells enriched from blood (not recorded which). This CDR3 is CASSHPPGNEQFF. Written as DNA, the CDR3 is TGTGCCAGCAGCCATCCTCCGGGCAATGAGCAGTTCTTC.